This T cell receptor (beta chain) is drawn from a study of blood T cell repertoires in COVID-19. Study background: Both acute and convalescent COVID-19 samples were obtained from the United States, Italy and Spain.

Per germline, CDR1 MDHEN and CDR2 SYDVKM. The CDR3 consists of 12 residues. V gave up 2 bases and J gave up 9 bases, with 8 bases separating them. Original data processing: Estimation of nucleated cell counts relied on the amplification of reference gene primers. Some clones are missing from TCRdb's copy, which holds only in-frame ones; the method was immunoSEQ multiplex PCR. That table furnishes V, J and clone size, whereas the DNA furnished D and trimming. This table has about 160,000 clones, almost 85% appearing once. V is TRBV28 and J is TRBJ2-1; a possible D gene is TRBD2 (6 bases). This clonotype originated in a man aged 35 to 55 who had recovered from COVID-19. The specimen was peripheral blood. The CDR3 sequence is CASSLTSFEQFF. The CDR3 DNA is TGTGCCAGCAGTTTAACTAGCTTTGAGCAGTTCTTC.